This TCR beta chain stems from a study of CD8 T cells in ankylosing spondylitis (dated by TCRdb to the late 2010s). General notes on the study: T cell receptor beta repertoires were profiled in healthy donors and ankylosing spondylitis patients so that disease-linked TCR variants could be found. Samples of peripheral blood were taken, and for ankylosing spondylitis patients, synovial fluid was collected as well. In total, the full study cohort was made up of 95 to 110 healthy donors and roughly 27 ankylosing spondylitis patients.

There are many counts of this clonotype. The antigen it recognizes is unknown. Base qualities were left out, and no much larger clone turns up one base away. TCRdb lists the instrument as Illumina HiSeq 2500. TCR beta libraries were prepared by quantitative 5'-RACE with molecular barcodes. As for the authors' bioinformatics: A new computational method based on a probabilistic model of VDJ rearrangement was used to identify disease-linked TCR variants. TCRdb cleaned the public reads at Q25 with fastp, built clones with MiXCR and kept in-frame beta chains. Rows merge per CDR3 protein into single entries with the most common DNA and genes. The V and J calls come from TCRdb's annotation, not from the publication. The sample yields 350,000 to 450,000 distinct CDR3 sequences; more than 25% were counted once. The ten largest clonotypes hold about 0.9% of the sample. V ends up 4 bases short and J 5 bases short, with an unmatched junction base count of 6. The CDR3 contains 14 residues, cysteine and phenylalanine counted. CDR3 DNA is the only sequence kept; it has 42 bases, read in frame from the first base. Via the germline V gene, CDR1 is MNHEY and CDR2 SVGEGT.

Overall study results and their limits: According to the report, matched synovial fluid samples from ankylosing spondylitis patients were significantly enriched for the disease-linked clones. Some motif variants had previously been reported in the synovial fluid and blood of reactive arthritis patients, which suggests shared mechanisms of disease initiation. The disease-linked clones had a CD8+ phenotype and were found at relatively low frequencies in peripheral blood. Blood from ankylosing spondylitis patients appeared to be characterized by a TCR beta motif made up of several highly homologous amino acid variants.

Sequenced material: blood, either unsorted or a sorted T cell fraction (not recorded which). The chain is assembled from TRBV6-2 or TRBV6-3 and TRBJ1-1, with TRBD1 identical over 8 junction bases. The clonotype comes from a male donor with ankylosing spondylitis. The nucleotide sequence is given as TGTGCCAGCAGTTCTACAGGGGGGATGACTGAAGCTTTCTTT. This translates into CASSSTGGMTEAFF.